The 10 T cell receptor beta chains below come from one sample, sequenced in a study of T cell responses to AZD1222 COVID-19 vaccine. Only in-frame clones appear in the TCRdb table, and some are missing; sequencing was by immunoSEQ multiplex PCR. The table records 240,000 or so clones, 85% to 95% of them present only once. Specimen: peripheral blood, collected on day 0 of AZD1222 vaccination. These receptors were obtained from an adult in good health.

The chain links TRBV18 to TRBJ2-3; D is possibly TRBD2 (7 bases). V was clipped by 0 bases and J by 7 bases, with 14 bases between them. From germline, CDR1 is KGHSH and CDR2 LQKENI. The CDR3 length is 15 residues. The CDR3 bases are TGTGCCAGCTCACCACCGGCCAGGGGAGGGAATACGCAGTATTTT. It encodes CASSPPARGGNTQYF. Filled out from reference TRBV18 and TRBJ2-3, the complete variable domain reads NAGVMQNPRHLVRRRGQEARLRCSPMKGHSHVYWYRQLPEEGLKFMVYLQKENIIDESGMPKERFSAEFPKEGPSILRIQQVVRGDSAAYFCASSPPARGGNTQYFGPGTRLTVL.

DNA for the CDR3: TGCGCCAGCAGCCAAGAGGGAACAGCCTATAATTCACCCCTCCACTTT. Translating gives CASSQEGTAYNSPLHF. This chain connects TRBV4-1 to TRBJ1-6; D not resolved. Per germline, CDR1 MGHRA and CDR2 YSYEKL. CDR3 length: 16 residues. The V gene lost 0 bases and the J gene lost 2 bases, with 8 bases spanning the gap.

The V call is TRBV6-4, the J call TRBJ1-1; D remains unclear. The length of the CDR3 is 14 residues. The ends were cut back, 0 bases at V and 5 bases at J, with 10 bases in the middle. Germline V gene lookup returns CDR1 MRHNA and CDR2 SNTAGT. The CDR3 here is CASSDSWARTEAFF. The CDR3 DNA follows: TGTGCCAGCAGTGACTCTTGGGCCCGGACTGAAGCTTTCTTT.

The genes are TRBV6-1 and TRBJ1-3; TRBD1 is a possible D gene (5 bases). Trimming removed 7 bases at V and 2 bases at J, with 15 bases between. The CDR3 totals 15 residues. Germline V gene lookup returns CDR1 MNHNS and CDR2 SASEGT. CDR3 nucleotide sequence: TGTGCCAGCACGAGGGGACCAGCGGCTGGAAACACCATATATTTT. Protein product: CASTRGPAAGNTIYF.

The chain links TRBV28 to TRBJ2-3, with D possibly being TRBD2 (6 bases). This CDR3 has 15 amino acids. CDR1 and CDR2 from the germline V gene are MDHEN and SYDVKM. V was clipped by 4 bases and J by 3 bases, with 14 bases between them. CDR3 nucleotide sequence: TGTGCCAGCAGTTCCTTGAGCGGGCGGACAGATACGCAGTATTTT. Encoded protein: CASSSLSGRTDTQYF.

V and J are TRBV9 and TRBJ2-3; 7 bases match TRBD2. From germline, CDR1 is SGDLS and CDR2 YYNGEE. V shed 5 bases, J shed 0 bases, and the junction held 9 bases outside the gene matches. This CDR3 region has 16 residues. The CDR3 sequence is CASSRDERGSTDTQYF. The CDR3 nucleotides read TGTGCCAGCAGTAGAGATGAGCGGGGTAGCACAGATACGCAGTATTTT. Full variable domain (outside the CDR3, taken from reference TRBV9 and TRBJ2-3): DSGVTQTPKHLITATGQRVTLRCSPRSGDLSVYWYQQSLDQGLQFLIQYYNGEERAKGNILERFSAQQFPDLHSELNLSSLELGDSALYFCASSRDERGSTDTQYFGPGTRLTVL.

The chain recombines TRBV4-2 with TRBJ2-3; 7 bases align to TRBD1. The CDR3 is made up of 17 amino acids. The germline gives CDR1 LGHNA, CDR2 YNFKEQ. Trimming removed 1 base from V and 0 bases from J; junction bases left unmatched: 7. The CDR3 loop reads CASSQAPGGTSTDTQYF. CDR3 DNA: TGTGCCAGCAGCCAAGCTCCAGGGGGAACTAGCACAGATACGCAGTATTTT.

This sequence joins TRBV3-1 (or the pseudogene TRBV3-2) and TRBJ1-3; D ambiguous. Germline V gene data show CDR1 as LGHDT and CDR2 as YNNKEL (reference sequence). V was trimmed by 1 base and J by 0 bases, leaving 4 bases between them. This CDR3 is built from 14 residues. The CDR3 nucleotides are TGTGCCAGCAGCCAAGGAAACTCTGGAAACACCATATATTTT. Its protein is CASSQGNSGNTIYF.

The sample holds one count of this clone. The CDR3 nucleotides are TGTGCCAGCAGTGATATCCTTCTAGTGACTGAAGCTTTCTTT. This gives the protein CASSDILLVTEAFF. The chain carries TRBV2 and TRBJ1-1, with D unresolved. Germline CDR1 is SNHLY and CDR2 is FYNNEI. V was clipped by 3 bases and J by 5 bases, with 13 bases between them. The CDR3 contains 14 residues. The complete variable domain, with remaining parts taken from reference TRBV2 and TRBJ1-1, reads EPEVTQTPSHQVTQMGQEVILRCVPISNHLYFYWYRQILGQKVEFLVSFYNNEISEKSEIFDDQFSVERPDGSNFTLKIRSTKLEDSAMYFCASSDILLVTEAFFGQGTRLTVV.

The CDR3 loop reads CASRGGLGLSNQPQHF. CDR3 nucleotides: TGTGCCAGCAGGGGAGGCCTGGGGTTGAGCAATCAGCCCCAGCATTTT. This chain connects TRBV2 to TRBJ1-5; D gene uncertain. CDR1 is SNHLY, CDR2 FYNNEI, per germline. Trimming took off 6 bases at V and 1 base at J, with 16 bases between the two ends. The CDR3 has 16 residues.